The clone carrying this TCR beta chain came up many times. This record comes from a study of T-cell reconstitution after alpha-beta-depleted transplantation in children. The TCRbeta library incorporated unique molecular identifiers. TCRdb processed the PCR reads anew with MiXCR; each CDR3 protein has one entry. Of about half a million distinct CDR3 sequences detected, about 12% appear once; the ten largest clones hold 4.5% to 6%. This CDR3 spans 17 amino acids. J gave up 2 bases and V 6 bases, and 12 bases lay outside the gene matches. Germline CDR1 and CDR2: SEHNR and FQNEAQ (reference sequence). The sequence was obtained from a human donor who donated a stem cell graft to a child with combined immunodeficiency. The chain recombines TRBV7-9 with TRBJ2-1, with 8 bases matching TRBD1. This sample comprised PBMCs from the stem cell graft donor, obtained from the stem cell graft. DNA of the CDR3: TGTGCCAGCAGTCCGGGGCCGAGACAGGGGACCTACAATGAGCAGTTCTTC. Translation: CASSPGPRQGTYNEQFF.